This T cell receptor (beta chain) emerged from a study of CD8 T cells in ankylosing spondylitis. V dropped 0 bases and J dropped 2 bases, with 11 bases sitting between them. Germline lookup yields CDR1 SGDLS and CDR2 YYNGEE. The length of the CDR3 is 15 residues. Notes on the study in general: One TCR beta motif, made up of several highly homologous variants, appeared characteristic of ankylosing spondylitis blood. As for the disease-linked clones, they showed a CD8+ phenotype and occurred at relatively low frequencies in peripheral blood. Significant enrichment of disease-linked clones was reported in matched ankylosing spondylitis synovial fluid. Some of the motif variants had earlier been found in reactive arthritis patients' fluid and blood.

Making the TCR beta libraries involved quantitative 5'-RACE with molecular barcodes. TCRdb reanalysed the 5' RACE reads using MiXCR and keeps one entry per CDR3 protein. Here the sample spans some 220,000 distinct CDR3 sequences, around 6.6% being singletons. This clonotype was seen at least ten times. The target antigen is unknown. The sample taken for sequencing was blood, either unsorted or a sorted T cell fraction (not recorded which). V gene TRBV9 combines with J gene TRBJ1-1; no definite D call. This TCR was recovered from a male donor with ankylosing spondylitis. In nucleotides, the CDR3 is TGTGCCAGCAGCGTAGTTGCGGGTCCCAACACTGAAGCTTTCTTT. It specifies CASSVVAGPNTEAFF. Variable domain in full (rest from reference TRBV9 and TRBJ1-1): DSGVTQTPKHLITATGQRVTLRCSPRSGDLSVYWYQQSLDQGLQFLIQYYNGEERAKGNILERFSAQQFPDLHSELNLSSLELGDSALYFCASSVVAGPNTEAFFGQGTRLTVV.